This T cell receptor beta chain came from a study of graft-versus-host responses after intestinal transplantation. Study information: Transplant recipients had multivisceral, liver-intestinal, or isolated intestinal grafts. The recipients all started with anti-thymocyte globulin induction and then took tacrolimus and steroids for 3 to 4 years. Study-wide results and limits: High graft-versus-host to host-versus-graft clonal ratios were found in allografts of patients who had graft-donor T cell macrochimerism. Researchers found GvH clones in recipient marrow, and some showed up first in ileum or blood.

This table comes from immunoSEQ multiplex PCR, and its TCRdb copy is limited to in-frame clones, with some not included. The top ten clones hold less than 2% of a sample with 62,000 or so clones, over 85% of them seen once. About this clone: Its cognate antigen is unknown.

Germline lookup yields CDR1 SEHNR and CDR2 FQNEAQ (reference sequence). CDR3 length: 17 amino acids. Trimming shortened V by 3 bases and J by 0 bases, and 17 bases separated the two germline ends. This clonotype was obtained from a human patient who received an intestinal transplant, so some T cells may come from the graft donor. The gene calls are TRBV7-9 and TRBJ2-5; D might be TRBD2 (6 bases). The material sequenced was PBMCs, taken 26 days after transplant. The CDR3 is CASSFVGGVKDQETQYF. The CDR3 DNA follows: TGTGCCAGCAGCTTTGTTGGCGGGGTGAAAGACCAAGAGACCCAGTACTTC.